The entry that follows covers one T cell receptor (beta chain) sequence. Its antigen is as yet unknown. Researchers ran the PCR with 60 Vbeta and 13 Jbeta primers. Assay: immunoSEQ multiplex PCR; the TCRdb copy retains only in-frame clones and omits some. This repertoire shows tens of thousands of clones, around 78% found once; its top ten account for 7.8%. This entry is derived from a study of cytomegalovirus exposure and HLA in healthy donors. Findings of the study overall: In vitro experiments confirmed that a few CMV-associated chains were specific for CMV antigens.

V gave up 2 bases and J gave up 1 base, with 15 bases separating them. Germline CDR1 reads SGDLS; CDR2 reads YYNGEE. This CDR3 region has 16 residues. The genes are TRBV9 and TRBJ2-5; D remains unclear. The TCR comes from a man younger than 35 in good health and CMV-seropositive. Input material: PBMCs. The CDR3 protein is CASSVSNARGQETQYF. The CDR3 DNA is TGTGCCAGCAGCGTCAGTAACGCCCGAGGCCAAGAGACCCAGTACTTC.